This T cell receptor (beta chain) was found in a study of T cell responses to AZD1222 COVID-19 vaccine. Findings and limits, study-wide: Repertoires were collected only later (after the peak T cell response had occurred). Just 5 to 7 AZD1222 recipients were seropositive at baseline.

Assay used: immunoSEQ multiplex PCR; TCRdb lists only in-frame clones, some missing. This repertoire shows more than 75,000 clones, approximately 90% found once; its top ten account for approximately 5.2%. V was clipped by 2 bases and J by 1 base, with 9 bases between them. Looked up from germline, CDR1 is SGHNT and CDR2 is YENEEA. CDR3 size: 14 residues. On this clone: No antigen is known for it.

This sequence joins TRBV11-3 and TRBJ2-7; no firm D call. The sequence derives from an adult in good health. The sample here was peripheral blood, taken on day 0 of AZD1222 vaccination. The CDR3 spells CASSLSQASYEQYF. The CDR3 region has the DNA TGTGCCAGCAGCTTATCCCAGGCTTCCTACGAGCAGTACTTC.